This T cell receptor (beta chain) comes out of a study of T cells in tumors after PD-1 blockade. Study details: No patient had prior checkpoint blockade, systemic immunosuppression, or radiotherapy within 4 weeks. On average, peripheral blood gave roughly 110,000 TCR templates and 33,000 or so unique clonotypes. Study-level results: Approximately 43% of tumor TCR clonotypes were also found in blood.

The protocol was immunoSEQ multiplex PCR, while the TCRdb copy is restricted to in-frame clones and leaves out a portion. The table has tens of thousands of clones, around 74% seen once. V dropped 5 bases and J dropped 6 bases, with 20 bases sitting between them. This CDR3 has 16 residues. Germline CDR1 is LNHDA and CDR2 is SQIVND (reference sequence). Details on this clone: What it binds is unknown.

The chain uses TRBV19 and TRBJ1-5; a weak D match, TRBD1 (5 bases). The sample in question was PBMCs, obtained after anti-PD-1 treatment. The receptor was isolated from a human donor with basal cell carcinoma. CDR3 nucleotide sequence: TGTGCCAGTAGTCCAACCCGTGGGGGGGAGAGTCAGCCCCAGCATTTT. Its protein is CASSPTRGGESQPQHF.